This TCR beta chain was profiled in a study of Ad26.COV2.S vaccination and SARS-CoV-2 variants. Study as a whole: Into the muscle, Ad26.COV2.S was dosed once or twice, 56 days apart.

Treatment: 15 to 20 received Ad26.COV2.S at low or high dose, single or two shots; 5 received placebo; per-sample allocation not given. Day 63 after the first vaccine or placebo injection was the time point for sampling. What was given as vaccine was an Ad26 vector encoding Wuhan-strain SARS-CoV-2 spike. Clones were sequenced by immunoSEQ multiplex PCR, and TCRdb holds only the in-frame ones, with some missing. Of 300,000 to 500,000 clones listed, roughly nine tenths are singletons. Source: peripheral blood, taken in a trial of Ad26.COV2.S vaccine versus placebo. The clonotype comes from a person between 18 and 65 years old who received the Ad26.COV2.S COVID-19 vaccine or a placebo.

CDR3 DNA sequence: TGCGCCAGCAGCCAAGAGAGGGGTGTGGGAGAAAAACTGTTTTTT. This encodes CASSQERGVGEKLFF. The genes are TRBV4-3 and TRBJ1-4; D is possibly TRBD1 (5 bases). From germline, CDR1 is LGHNA and CDR2 YSLEER. This CDR3 region has 15 residues. V shed 0 bases and J shed 8 bases, with 13 bases lying between them.